Each of the 8 T cell receptor beta chains below was sequenced from the same sample in a study of shared clonotypes between healthy human individuals. Sequencing used immunoSEQ multiplex PCR; TCRdb keeps in-frame clones, though not all of them. The sample has millions of clones; 90% to 95% are singletons. Sequenced material: naive CD4+ T cells sorted from blood. Specified subset: CD45RA+ positively selected. The receptors stem from a man aged 18 to 30 in good health.

The chain employs TRBV19 and TRBJ2-3; D not certain. Germline-derived CDR1 and CDR2 are LNHDA and SQIVND (reference sequence). V lost 3 bases, J lost 0 bases, and 13 bases lay in between. The CDR3 covers 16 residues. CDR3 coding DNA: TGTGCCAGTAGTATGGGTTGGTCAGTGAGCACAGATACGCAGTATTTT. Translated: CASSMGWSVSTDTQYF. Combining the CDR3 with reference TRBV19 and TRBJ2-3 gives the whole variable domain DGGITQSPKYLFRKEGQNVTLSCEQNLNHDAMYWYRQDPGQGLRLIYYSQIVNDFQKGDIAEGYSVSREKKESFPLTVTSAQKNPTAFYLCASSMGWSVSTDTQYFGPGTRLTVL.

This clone was counted a few times. In the same sample, other DNA sequences code for this CDR3. The chain joins TRBV18 to TRBJ2-7; D unclear. With 0 bases removed from V and 3 bases from J, the gap between germline ends came to 3 bases. Germline CDR1 is KGHSH and CDR2 is LQKENI. This CDR3 contains 12 residues. The CDR3 DNA reads as TGTGCCAGCTCACCACCGGGCTACGAGCAGTACTTC. It yields the protein CASSPPGYEQYF.

As for this clone: This sample includes further DNA sequences coding for the same CDR3. The V and J genes are TRBV7-9 and TRBJ2-2; TRBD1 is a possible D gene (6 bases). V was trimmed by 5 bases and J by 5 bases, leaving 9 bases between them. CDR3 length: 13 residues. Germline V gene data show CDR1 as SEHNR and CDR2 as FQNEAQ (reference sequence). In DNA, the CDR3 is TGTGCCAGCAGCCCCCAGGGGACCGGGGAGCTGTTTTTT. Encoded protein: CASSPQGTGELFF.

The chain combines TRBV19 with TRBJ2-6, with 9 bases identical to TRBD1. Germline assignment: CDR1 LNHDA and CDR2 SQIVND (reference sequence). The CDR3 spans 18 residues. With 1 base clipped from V and 4 bases from J, the junction kept 8 bases outside the gene matches. The DNA of the CDR3 is TGTGCCAGTAGTATAGTTGGGACAGGGCACTCCGGGGCCAACGTCCTGACTTTC. This translates into CASSIVGTGHSGANVLTF.

The chain joins TRBV7-8 to TRBJ2-7; 11 bases agree with TRBD1. Germline CDR1 reads SGHVS; CDR2 reads FQNEAQ. The CDR3 contains 17 residues. Germline trimming cut 5 bases from V and 2 bases from J; bases unmatched to any gene: 11. The chain's CDR3 is CASSAQTGTGGTYEQYF. Here the CDR3 DNA reads TGTGCCAGCAGCGCCCAGACCGGGACAGGGGGAACCTACGAGCAGTACTTC.

This chain links TRBV5-6 with TRBJ1-2; 8 bases are a match to TRBD1. Trimming removed 4 bases from V and 6 bases from J; junction bases left unmatched: 5. CDR1 is SGHDT, CDR2 YYEEEE, per germline. CDR3 size: 13 residues. The CDR3 spells CASSLRTGNGYTF. Written as DNA, the CDR3 is TGTGCCAGCAGCCTTCGGACAGGGAATGGCTACACCTTC.

The chain links TRBV5-5 to TRBJ1-5; D ambiguous. Per germline, CDR1 SGHKS and CDR2 YYEKEE (reference sequence). The CDR3 runs to 13 residues. V was clipped by 1 base and J by 6 bases, with 8 bases between them. The CDR3 sequence is CASSLFESQPQHF. The CDR3 coding sequence is TGTGCCAGCAGCTTGTTTGAGAGTCAGCCCCAGCATTTT.

This sequence joins TRBV27 and TRBJ1-2; the D gene is possibly TRBD1 (6 bases). The CDR3 extends over 13 amino acids. Trimming cost V 3 bases and J 4 bases, with 9 bases left between them. Germline CDR1 reads MNHEY; CDR2 reads SMNVEV (reference sequence). CDR3 sequence: CASSFQGTYGYTF. The DNA of the CDR3 is TGTGCCAGCAGTTTCCAGGGGACCTATGGCTACACCTTC.